A selection of T cell receptor beta chains follows, all from one sample in a study of blood T cell repertoires in COVID-19. The assay was immunoSEQ multiplex PCR, and TCRdb's table has in-frame clones only and misses some. The profile shows around 140,000 clones, about 87% of them singletons. The specimen was peripheral blood. These receptors all come from a man aged 45-65 years with active COVID-19. Both conserved end residues are part of each CDR3. D genes are given only for firm matches. Clone size is stated in some rows and not others, as once, few, many or a class when expanded.

DNA | CDR3 | size | J | D | V
TGTGCCAGCAGTGAATTATGGCCCGGCACAGATACGCAGTATTTT | CASSELWPGTDTQYF | - | TRBJ2-3 | - | TRBV2
TGTGCCAGCAGCGTAACAGGATCGGGTAATTCACCCCTCCACTTT | CASSVTGSGNSPLHF | - | TRBJ1-6 | - | TRBV2
TGTGCCAGCACACGGGGGGGTTCCTACAATGAGCAGTTCTTC | CASTRGGSYNEQFF | once | TRBJ2-1 | TRBD2 | TRBV2
TGTGCCAGCAGTCATTCTAACTATGGCTACACCTTC | CASSHSNYGYTF | - | TRBJ1-2 | - | TRBV12-3/TRBV12-4
TGTGCCAGTAGTATCAATAGCGGCTCCTACAATGAGCAGTTCTTC | CASSINSGSYNEQFF | - | TRBJ2-1 | - | TRBV19
TGCGCCAGCAGCTTGTTGGCCGTTTCTGGGGCCAACGTCCTGACTTTC | CASSLLAVSGANVLTF | - | TRBJ2-6 | - | TRBV5-1
TGTGCTAGTGGTTTGGTCAGGGCGGGACAGACCCAGTACTTC | CASGLVRAGQTQYF | few | TRBJ2-5 | - | TRBV12-5
TGTGCCAGCAGCTCGCCAAGGCAGGGAGGTGGCTACACCTTC | CASSSPRQGGGYTF | once | TRBJ1-2 | - | TRBV11-2
TGTGCCAGCAGTTTGAGGGACAGTCATTCACCCCTCCACTTT | CASSLRDSHSPLHF | - | TRBJ1-6 | TRBD1 | TRBV5-6
TGTGCCAGCAGTGATTCACAGGACCGTGACTCTGGAAACACCATATATTTT | CASSDSQDRDSGNTIYF | - | TRBJ1-3 | - | TRBV2
TGTGCCAGCAGTTCGACATCATGGACAGGGAACTATGGCTACACCTTC | CASSSTSWTGNYGYTF | few | TRBJ1-2 | TRBD1 | TRBV6-6
TGTGCCAGCAGTGACCTGAACGAGTACCAAGAGACCCAGTACTTC | CASSDLNEYQETQYF | - | TRBJ2-5 | - | TRBV6-4
TGTGCCAGCAGCGTACGGGCGGGGAATACTCCAGATACGCAGTATTTT | CASSVRAGNTPDTQYF | - | TRBJ2-3 | - | TRBV9
TGCAGCGGACAGGGGGCCAGCTATGGCTACACCTTC | CSGQGASYGYTF | - | TRBJ1-2 | TRBD1 | TRBV29-1
TGTGCCAGCAGCTTAGACGGGAACTATGGCTACACCTTC | CASSLDGNYGYTF | once | TRBJ1-2 | - | TRBV11-2
TGTGCCAGCAGCCCACCGGGACAGACTCTGGAGGAGCAGTACTTC | CASSPPGQTLEEQYF | - | TRBJ2-7 | TRBD1 | TRBV7-8
TGTGCCAGCAGCATCATAGGGACAGGGGGGGGTGAAAAACTGTTTTTT | CASSIIGTGGGEKLFF | - | TRBJ1-4 | TRBD1 | TRBV3-1/TRBV3-2
TGTGCCAGCAGCTCGCGGGACAGCTCCTACGAGCAGTACTTC | CASSSRDSSYEQYF | - | TRBJ2-7 | - | TRBV5-8
TGTGCCAGCAGCTTAGCCAGGGACTATGGCTACACCTTC | CASSLARDYGYTF | - | TRBJ1-2 | - | TRBV7-2
TGTGCCAGCACCTCAGGGGGACACACTGAAGCTTTCTTT | CASTSGGHTEAFF | - | TRBJ1-1 | TRBD1 | TRBV6-5
TGTGCTTCGGGGGAGTATGACACCATATATTTT | CASGEYDTIYF | - | TRBJ1-3 | - | TRBV30
TGTGCCAGCAGTCCCCTAGCGGGGGCCCCAGATACGCAGTATTTT | CASSPLAGAPDTQYF | once | TRBJ2-3 | TRBD2 | TRBV6-2/TRBV6-3
TGTGCCAGCAGCTGGGACAGGCCACCCCTCCACTTT | CASSWDRPPLHF | few | TRBJ1-6 | TRBD1 | TRBV7-2
TGTGCCAGCAGTTACGGCACAGGGGGCGAGCAGTACTTC | CASSYGTGGEQYF | - | TRBJ2-7 | TRBD1 | TRBV6-5
TGTGCCAGCAGCTTGGGCCCCGGGGGCAATCAGCCCCAGCATTTT | CASSLGPGGNQPQHF | - | TRBJ1-5 | - | TRBV5-4
TGTGCCAGTAGTAGGGGGCAAATCGTTGCAGCTTTCTTT | CASSRGQIVAAFF | - | TRBJ1-1 | - | TRBV19
TGTGCCAGCAGCCCTCCGGGACTAGCGGGCACAGATACGCAGTATTTT | CASSPPGLAGTDTQYF | - | TRBJ2-3 | TRBD2 | TRBV9
TGTGCCAGCAGCTTAGACAGCCGCAATCAGCCCCAGCATTTT | CASSLDSRNQPQHF | - | TRBJ1-5 | - | TRBV7-9
TGCGCCAGCAGCTTGGACAGGGGGAGCGATTCACCCCTCCACTTT | CASSLDRGSDSPLHF | - | TRBJ1-6 | TRBD1 | TRBV5-1
TGTGCCAGTAGTACAGGGGGCCGGAAAGGCTACACCTTC | CASSTGGRKGYTF | - | TRBJ1-2 | TRBD1 | TRBV19
TGTGCCAGCAGTTCGCTGGAGCTACTTAATCAGCCCCAGCATTTT | CASSSLELLNQPQHF | - | TRBJ1-5 | - | TRBV6-2/TRBV6-3
TGTGCCAGCAGCCCTAGCGGGGGTTACAATGAGCAGTTCTTC | CASSPSGGYNEQFF | - | TRBJ2-1 | TRBD2 | TRBV5-5
TGTGCCAGTAGTATGCCCCCAGGGTCTCCCTATGGCTACACCTTC | CASSMPPGSPYGYTF | - | TRBJ1-2 | - | TRBV19
TGTGCCAGCAGCTTTTGGACTAGCGGGGGTGCAGAGACCCAGTACTTC | CASSFWTSGGAETQYF | - | TRBJ2-5 | TRBD2 | TRBV5-6
TGTGCCAGCAGCCGAAACTCTGATAGCAATCAGCCCCAGCATTTT | CASSRNSDSNQPQHF | - | TRBJ1-5 | - | TRBV6-2/TRBV6-3
TGTGCCAGCAGCGACAGGGGATGGGGCACTGAAGCTTTCTTT | CASSDRGWGTEAFF | - | TRBJ1-1 | TRBD1 | TRBV6-5
TGTGCCAGTACCGGGACAGGGACTACTGAAGCTTTCTTT | CASTGTGTTEAFF | once | TRBJ1-1 | TRBD1 | TRBV10-3
TGTGCCAGCAGCTTCAGGGGCAGTACTGAAGCTTTCTTT | CASSFRGSTEAFF | - | TRBJ1-1 | - | TRBV5-4
TGTGCCTGGGAGATAGGACAGTCTAATTCACCCCTCCACTTT | CAWEIGQSNSPLHF | - | TRBJ1-6 | - | TRBV30
TGCGCCAGCAGCCCCGAGGGAGGGGGGAACACTGAAGCTTTCTTT | CASSPEGGGNTEAFF | - | TRBJ1-1 | - | TRBV5-1
TGTGCCAGCAGCCTAGCGCAGGGTCTCAACTATGGCTACACCTTC | CASSLAQGLNYGYTF | - | TRBJ1-2 | - | TRBV9
TGTGCCAGCAGCTGGACAAATACCCGGGCTAGTGAGCAGTTCTTC | CASSWTNTRASEQFF | - | TRBJ2-1 | - | TRBV5-8
TGTGCCAGCAGCCAAGTCGCGGGTCGCTCCTACAATGAGCAGTTCTTC | CASSQVAGRSYNEQFF | - | TRBJ2-1 | - | TRBV3-1/TRBV3-2
TGTGCCAGCAGTTTAAGCCCCGGCGGAGGGTACGAGCAGTACTTC | CASSLSPGGGYEQYF | - | TRBJ2-7 | - | TRBV27
TGTGCCAGCACTAACCGGGGTAGCACAGATACGCAGTATTTT | CASTNRGSTDTQYF | - | TRBJ2-3 | - | TRBV7-9
TGTGCCAGCAGCCCAGGATCCTATGGCTACACCTTC | CASSPGSYGYTF | - | TRBJ1-2 | - | TRBV12-3/TRBV12-4
TGTGCCAGCAGTTTACTAGCGGGGTACAATGAGCAGTTCTTC | CASSLLAGYNEQFF | - | TRBJ2-1 | TRBD2 | TRBV6-2/TRBV6-3
TGTGCTAGTGGTTTGGGCCCCCGGTATGGCTACACCTTC | CASGLGPRYGYTF | - | TRBJ1-2 | - | TRBV12-5
TGCGCCAGCAGCCAAGATCCGGGGGATGCCTACGAGCAGTACTTC | CASSQDPGDAYEQYF | - | TRBJ2-7 | - | TRBV4-1
TGTGCCAGCAGTCCTACGACTGGGGCCAACGTCCTGACTTTC | CASSPTTGANVLTF | - | TRBJ2-6 | - | TRBV28